A selection of T cell receptor beta chains follows, all from one sample in a study of shared clonotypes between healthy human individuals. Measured with immunoSEQ multiplex PCR; TCRdb has only the in-frame clones, and not every one. The sample carries 450,000 or so clones, over 60% recorded once. The sample taken for sequencing was PBMCs. The receptors were gathered from a middle-aged woman in good health. Some clones in this sample may be carry-over from other donors' samples. CDR3s include the opening cysteine and the closing phenylalanine or tryptophan. The D gene is left open where the match is weak. Clone size is shown for a subset of rows, as once, few, many or a class of expanded clone.

size: .
D: TRBD2
J: TRBJ2-1
V: TRBV7-3
DNA: TGTGCCAGCAGCGCGACTAGCGTCAATGAGCAGTTCTTC
CDR3: CASSATSVNEQFF

size: many
D: TRBD1
J: TRBJ2-7
V: TRBV5-4
DNA: TGTGCCAGCAGCTCGAGGACAGGGGAGACCTACGAGCAGTACTTC
CDR3: CASSSRTGETYEQYF

size: .
D: TRBD1
J: TRBJ2-7
V: TRBV5-6
DNA: TGTGCCAGCAGCGGGGGGACAGGGCTGTTCCACGAGCAGTACTTC
CDR3: CASSGGTGLFHEQYF

size: .
D: .
J: TRBJ2-7
V: TRBV28
DNA: TGTGCCAGCAGTTCCACCCCCCAACCATCCAAGGGGCAGTACTTC
CDR3: CASSSTPQPSKGQYF

size: .
D: .
J: TRBJ2-5
V: TRBV19
DNA: .
CDR3: CASSFLADQETQYF

size: many
D: TRBD2
J: TRBJ2-1
V: TRBV7-9
DNA: TGTGCCAGCAGCCAAGCTAGCGGGAGGGTCGATGAGCAGTTCTTC
CDR3: CASSQASGRVDEQFF

size: few
D: .
J: TRBJ1-2
V: TRBV15
DNA: TGTGCCACCAGCAATAGCCAGTCCGGAGTCTATGGCTACACCTTC
CDR3: CATSNSQSGVYGYTF

size: .
D: .
J: TRBJ2-6
V: TRBV27
DNA: TGTGCCAGCGCTACCTCTGGGGCCAACGTCCTGACTTTC
CDR3: CASATSGANVLTF

size: .
D: .
J: TRBJ1-1
V: TRBV29-1
DNA: TGCAGCGTCCTCAGCGGAGGGTTGAACACTGAAGCTTTCTTT
CDR3: CSVLSGGLNTEAFF

size: .
D: TRBD1
J: TRBJ2-7
V: TRBV5-1
DNA: TGCGCCAGCAGCTTGTTCACAGGGGGCTTTCGGGGATCCTACGAGCAGTACTTC
CDR3: CASSLFTGGFRGSYEQYF